These 6 T cell receptor beta chains share one sample of origin, sequenced in a study of blood T cells in healthy people across ages. Then a second PCR, running about 6 to 11 cycles, was carried out with a sample-barcoded 5' primer and a J-beta primer mix. TCRdb recomputed calls from the 5' RACE reads with MiXCR, one row per CDR3 protein. The sample carries around 780,000 distinct CDR3 sequences, roughly 25% recorded once. The same data also went into a second study, on T cells of mothers and their children.

Sample: blood. The origin of the receptors is a boy aged 5-17 years in good health.

This clonotype was picked up a small number of times. The genes are TRBV6-5 and TRBJ2-1, with 7 nucleotides matching TRBD1. CDR3 length: 13 residues. CDR1 and CDR2 (germline): MNHEY, SVGAGI. V was pared by 7 bases and J by 9 bases, with 9 bases of the junction left unmatched. DNA of the CDR3: TGTGCCAGCACCGGAGCAGGGGGTAGTGAGCAGTTCTTC. This sequence encodes CASTGAGGSEQFF.

A single count supports this clonotype. The V call is TRBV12-3 or TRBV12-4, the J call TRBJ2-5; D call uncertain. The CDR3 contains 12 residues. Trimming stripped 6 bases from V and 5 bases from J, with 10 bases between. CDR3 coding DNA: TGTGCCAGCAGCCCAAATTATGAGACCCAGTACTTC. Protein product: CASSPNYETQYF.

The V call is TRBV20-1, the J call TRBJ2-5, with 9 bases fitting TRBD2. The J call may be faulty, since TRBJ2-1 better matches the DNA end. CDR3 length: 14 residues. CDR1 is DFQATT, CDR2 SNEGSKA, per germline (reference sequence). The CDR3 sequence: CSASQRGAVNEQFF. The CDR3 DNA reads as TGCAGTGCTAGTCAGCGGGGGGCTGTCAATGAGCAGTTCTTC.

The chain is built from TRBV6-5 and TRBJ2-3, with TRBD1 identical over 7 bases. After removal of 2 bases from V and 0 bases from J, the junction contained 2 bases not matched to a gene. Germline loops: CDR1 MNHEY, CDR2 SVGAGI. The CDR3 has 15 amino acids. CDR3 protein: CASSYRGQSTDTQYF. For the CDR3, the DNA is TGTGCCAGCAGTTACAGGGGGCAGAGCACAGATACGCAGTATTTT.

In its sample, this clonotype was seen a few times. The chain carries TRBV11-2 and TRBJ2-5; a weak D match, TRBD2 (6 bases). Near its end, the DNA agrees better with TRBJ2-7, so the J call may be wrong. In germline, CDR1 is SGHAT, CDR2 FQNNGV. This CDR3 comprises 14 residues. The CDR3 here is CASSSSGGAHEQYF. Written as DNA, the CDR3 is TGTGCCAGCAGCTCATCCGGGGGAGCACACGAGCAGTACTTC.

V gene TRBV12-3 or TRBV12-4 combines with J gene TRBJ2-2; 9 bases align to TRBD1. This CDR3 has 15 residues. V trimming: 6 bases; J trimming: 0 bases; junction bases outside the gene matches: 2. CDR3: CASRGDRANTGELFF. CDR3 nucleotide sequence: TGTGCCAGCAGGGGGGACAGGGCGAACACCGGGGAGCTGTTTTTT.